The source of this TCR beta chain is a study of T cell changes during pregnancy in multiple sclerosis. Trimming took off 4 bases at V and 7 bases at J, with 10 bases between the two ends. The CDR3 contains 12 residues. Germline loops: CDR1 SGHTA, CDR2 FQGNSA. Here immunoSEQ multiplex PCR was the method, and the copy in TCRdb shows in-frame clones only, minus some. This table holds around 36,000 clones, around 90% found once. Material: CD4+ T cells from peripheral blood mononuclear cells, obtained in the third trimester of pregnancy. This sequence was found in a female donor with multiple sclerosis, enrolled in a pregnancy study. The chain employs TRBV7-2 and TRBJ2-5; no clear D. CDR3 residues: CASSSPVRTQYF. CDR3 DNA sequence: TGTGCCAGCAGCTCCCCCGTTAGGACCCAGTACTTC.